Included here is one T cell receptor (beta chain) sequence, with context. The sample holds a few counts of this clonotype. It has no known antigen specificity. The sample holds no much larger clone one base away, and base qualities are not on file. The data derive from a study of T and B cells in COVID-19 patients (TCRdb year 2020). Regarding the research as a whole: In this study, adaptive immunity was profiled in COVID-19 patients who either had active infection or had recovered, using TRB and IGH repertoire sequencing of peripheral blood. Median age was about 32 years in the recovered cohort versus about 63 years in the active-infection cohort. The TCR and BCR sequence repository comprised roughly 40 patients and approximately 69 time points, with over 8 million TCR sequences analysed. In the active-infection cohort, 12 of 20 patients were critically ill and required mechanical ventilation or ECMO. Two patients belonged to both the recovered and active cohorts because samples were available from active disease and after recovery. As many as 9 follow-up blood samples were collected from each patient, and in some individuals these samples spanned different disease stages. Of the 20 to 25 patients in the active-infection cohort, around 17 had comorbidities associated with unfavorable COVID-19 outcome. A recovered cohort comprised some 19 patients contributing 20 samples, mostly after mild to moderate COVID-19 managed as outpatients. Repertoire analyses used an age-matched reference group of approximately 40 healthy donors who were negative for COVID-19 antibodies as the comparison.

TRB repertoires were amplified from around 230-520 ng of genomic DNA extracted from blood. Results the study describes overall, beyond this receptor: Specific T cell subsets (CD4+/Treg/CD8+) and sorted SARS-CoV-2-responsive or tetramer+ T cells had not yet been sequenced, and the corresponding sequencing experiments were ongoing. In patients with COVID-19, the usage of TRBV/TRBJ genes was reported to be strongly skewed. A total of 2,000 to 2,500 TCR clusters were exclusive to the recovered cohort, and approximately 31 of those clusters were low-pGen clusters. The size of the cohort was considered insufficient for assessing HLA contributions to COVID-19 susceptibility or severity. In active COVID-19, TRB repertoires were highly clonal, while at recovery, diversity and richness increased above the levels seen in healthy donors. The reported TCR clusters were said to need prospective validation before any clinical use. Few blood samples were available from mildly ill patients while symptoms were present or from severe cases at early time points.

TCRdb names Illumina MiSeq as the instrument used. Multiplex PCR with BIOMED2 TRB-A/B primer pools was used to amplify TRB rearrangements. Illumina-compatible adapters and 7-nucleotide sample barcodes were attached to the amplicons in two consecutive PCRs. All library PCRs used Phusion HS II polymerase. Amplicons were gel-purified with the NucleoSpin Gel and PCR Clean-up kit, quantified on Qubit, and pooled at about 4 nM. Amplicon pool quality was checked on an Agilent 2100 Bioanalyzer before Illumina next-generation sequencing. The authors' pipeline ran thus. Annotation of TRB rearrangements was performed with MiXCR 3.0.8 using the default MiXCR reference library. Non-productive reads and sequences with fewer than 2 reads were excluded, and each unique CDR3 nucleotide sequence counted as one clone. R 3.5.1 was used to calculate clonality, diversity, richness and V-J gene usage. GLIPH2 was used for TCR clustering by CDR3 similarity, and generation probabilities were calculated by OLGA. Only GLIPH2 clusters with at least four unique TCR clonotypes present in at least three individuals were retained. TCRdb passed the public sequencing reads through fastp at Q25 and MiXCR, retaining productive beta sequences. Identical CDR3 proteins give one entry, which carries the most common genes and DNA. The V and J calls were not made by the authors but by TCRdb's processing. The sample table lists 17,000 or so distinct CDR3 sequences, around a quarter of them with a count of one. The ten largest clonotypes hold around 3.1% of the sample.

This TCR was sampled from a human donor who had recovered from COVID-19. Sequenced material: blood.

The DNA sequence follows: TGTGCCAGCTCGATCGGAGATACGCAGTATTTT. This sequence encodes CASSIGDTQYF. The chain joins TRBV14 to TRBJ2-3; a confident D gene designation cannot be given. From a lookup of the germline V gene, CDR1 and CDR2 are SGHDN and FVKESK. V and J are truncated by 8 bases and 5 bases respectively, leaving an intervening sequence of 8 bases. The CDR3, cysteine through phenylalanine, is 11 amino acids long. Only the CDR3 DNA stays, 33 bases, in frame from base 1.